This is a list of T cell receptor beta chains from one sample in a study of regulatory T cells in long-lasting Graves disease. In TCRdb, the multiplex PCR reads were re-called with MiXCR into one record per CDR3 protein. The sample carries hundreds of thousands of distinct CDR3 sequences, around 20% recorded once. The material sequenced was peripheral blood mononuclear cells (PBMCs), taken when the disease was refractory, from a patient treated with antithyroid drugs. These receptors all stem from a female donor with Graves disease. Both conserved end residues are part of each CDR3. The D gene is left open where the match is weak. Some rows have no size entry. The others give once, few or many, or a class for an expanded clone.

j_call | v_call | clone_size | d_call | cdr3_nt | cdr3_aa
TRBJ1-1 | TRBV27 | many | NA | TGTGCCAGCATCGACCGGGCGGGCATCGGCACTGAAGCTTTCTTT | CASIDRAGIGTEAFF
TRBJ2-7 | TRBV10-3 | few | TRBD1 | TGTGCCATCAGTGCAGACAGGGGACGATCGTACGAGCAGTACTTC | CAISADRGRSYEQYF
TRBJ2-2 | TRBV5-1 | few | TRBD2 | TGCGCCAGCAGCTTCCGACTAGCGGCGGCGAACACCGGGGAGCTGTTTTTT | CASSFRLAAANTGELFF
TRBJ1-6 | TRBV20-1 | many | TRBD1 | TGCAGTGCTAGCGCGGCGGCCAGGGGGTATTCACCCCTCCACTTT | CSASAAARGYSPLHF
TRBJ1-1 | TRBV27 | few | NA | TGTGCCAGCAGTTCTTGGAGGGGCACTGAAGCTTTCTTT | CASSSWRGTEAFF
TRBJ1-5 | TRBV6-1 | many | NA | TGTGCCAGCAGGAGAACGACAGGTAATCAGCCCCAGCATTTT | CASRRTTGNQPQHF
TRBJ1-6 | TRBV20-1 | few | NA | TGCAGTGCTAGTTCGGACCCAAATTCACCCCTCCACTTT | CSASSDPNSPLHF
TRBJ1-1 | TRBV29-1 | NA | NA | TGCAGCGTTGAGCCCCGACAGGACATGAACACTGAAGCTTTCTTT | CSVEPRQDMNTEAFF
TRBJ1-6 | TRBV7-6 | NA | TRBD1 | TGTGCCAGCAGCTCCTCCAGACAGGGGTATTCACCCCTCCACTTT | CASSSSRQGYSPLHF
TRBJ1-5 | TRBV14 | few | NA | TGTGCCAGCAGCCAGTCAGCGAATCAGCCCCAGCATTTT | CASSQSANQPQHF
TRBJ1-1 | TRBV20-1 | many | NA | TGCAGTGCTAACGGGGTCTCAAGCGCTGAAGCTTTCTTT | CSANGVSSAEAFF
TRBJ2-3 | TRBV20-1 | few | NA | TGCAGTGCTGGGGGTGGGTCAGATACGCAGTATTTT | CSAGGGSDTQYF
TRBJ2-1 | TRBV7-9 | NA | NA | TGTGCCAGCAGAAGCCGGGACATAGGCAATGAGCAGTTCTTC | CASRSRDIGNEQFF
TRBJ2-3 | TRBV12-3/TRBV12-4 | NA | NA | TGTGCCAGCAGCCTACTAGTCCCAGATACGCAGTATTTT | CASSLLVPDTQYF
TRBJ2-4 | TRBV10-3 | NA | NA | TGTGCCATCAGTGACGAAACGCTGGGTAACATTCAGTACTTC | CAISDETLGNIQYF
TRBJ1-2 | TRBV6-5 | few | NA | TGTGCCAGCAGTTACTCGCGGACAGCTAACTATGGCTACACCTTC | CASSYSRTANYGYTF
TRBJ2-5 | TRBV20-1 | many | TRBD1 | TGCAGTGCGAGACAGGGTAGGATGGAGACCCAGTACTTC | CSARQGRMETQYF
TRBJ2-7 | TRBV14 | few | NA | TGTGCCAGCAGCCCCCACGTCCGAGCCTACGAGCAGTACTTC | CASSPHVRAYEQYF
TRBJ1-5 | TRBV3-1 | many | NA | TGTGCCAGCAGCCAGGGCAGATCATATAGCAATCAGCCCCAGCATTTT | CASSQGRSYSNQPQHF
TRBJ2-7 | TRBV11-2 | many | TRBD2 | TGTGCCAGCAGCTTGGGGACGTCGCCTAGCGGGGTCTACGAGCAGTACTTC | CASSLGTSPSGVYEQYF
TRBJ1-5 | TRBV6-1 | few | TRBD1 | TGTGCCAGCAGCCGCTACCGACCGGGACAGGGGAAACAGCCCCAGCATTTT | CASSRYRPGQGKQPQHF
TRBJ1-2 | TRBV6-5 | NA | NA | TGTGCCAGCAGTTATTCGACAGCCCCGGGCTACACCTTC | CASSYSTAPGYTF
TRBJ1-5 | TRBV20-1 | NA | TRBD1 | TGCAGTGCCCCCCGGACAGGGCCCTATAGCAATCAGCCCCAGCATTTT | CSAPRTGPYSNQPQHF
TRBJ1-1 | TRBV11-3 | many | NA | TGTGCCAGCAGCTCAGATCTCGGGGACACTGAAGCTTTCTTT | CASSSDLGDTEAFF
TRBJ1-5 | TRBV19 | once | NA | TGTGCCAGTAGTATCCAGGGCTACAATCAGCCCCAGCATTTT | CASSIQGYNQPQHF
TRBJ2-7 | TRBV18 | many | NA | TGTGCCAGCTCACCAGACAGTGCTGGATACGAGCAGTACTTC | CASSPDSAGYEQYF
TRBJ1-2 | TRBV2 | NA | NA | TGTGCCAGCGGCGAGCCGAGCTACACCTTC | CASGEPSYTF
TRBJ2-6 | TRBV19 | few | NA | TGTGCCAGTACCCGGGCCGGAGGATACTCTGGGGCCAACGTCCTGACTTTC | CASTRAGGYSGANVLTF
TRBJ2-3 | TRBV9 | NA | NA | TGTGCCAGCAGCGTAGTGGGGTCTACAGATACGCAGTATTTT | CASSVVGSTDTQYF
TRBJ1-4 | TRBV12-3/TRBV12-4 | many | NA | TGTGCCAGCAGTTTAAAGGGAAACTGGCAAGAAAAACTGTTTTTT | CASSLKGNWQEKLFF
TRBJ2-5 | TRBV28 | many | NA | TGTGCCAGCAGTTACTCCGGGGCAGGGCTAGAGACCCAGTACTTC | CASSYSGAGLETQYF
TRBJ1-1 | TRBV11-3 | many | TRBD1 | TGTGCCAGCAGCTGGGGTACAGGGGAGAGCACTGAAGCTTTCTTT | CASSWGTGESTEAFF
TRBJ1-2 | TRBV29-1 | many | TRBD1 | TGCAGCGTCTCCGGGACAGGTTTTCGCGGCTACACCTTC | CSVSGTGFRGYTF
TRBJ2-5 | TRBV9 | NA | NA | TGTGCCAGCAGCCCAGGCGAGGGGACCCAGTACTTC | CASSPGEGTQYF
TRBJ2-6 | TRBV27 | many | NA | TGTGCCAGCAGTTTATTAGGATTCAAATCTGGGGCCAACGTCCTGACTTTC | CASSLLGFKSGANVLTF
TRBJ2-7 | TRBV6-1 | many | TRBD2 | TGTGCCAGCAGTGACGGTGCGGGGGGGACCTACGAGCAGTACTTC | CASSDGAGGTYEQYF
TRBJ1-6 | TRBV7-2 | NA | NA | TGTGCCAGCAGCTTAGCCTCAGGGTGGGGGCCCCTCCACTTT | CASSLASGWGPLHF
TRBJ2-2 | TRBV30 | many | TRBD1 | TGTGCCTGGAGTGAGACAGGGGCCGGGGAGCTGTTTTTT | CAWSETGAGELFF
TRBJ1-5 | TRBV12-5 | many | NA | TGTGCTAGTGGTTACCAGTATAGCAATCAGCCCCAGCATTTT | CASGYQYSNQPQHF
TRBJ2-5 | TRBV6-4 | NA | NA | TGTGCCAGCAGTAACCGGGACAACGACTACCAAGAGACCCAGTACTTC | CASSNRDNDYQETQYF
TRBJ2-5 | TRBV5-1 | once | TRBD1 | TGCGCCAGCAGCTCGACAGGGGGGAGAACGGATACCCAGTACTTC | CASSSTGGRTDTQYF
TRBJ2-1 | TRBV5-1 | few | NA | TGCGCCAGCAGCCGAACAGGGAGGGTTCCGGCTGAGCAGTTCTTC | CASSRTGRVPAEQFF
TRBJ2-7 | TRBV7-3 | many | NA | TGTGCCAGCAGCTTAATAACGGGGGACGAGCAGTACTTC | CASSLITGDEQYF
TRBJ1-4 | TRBV4-2 | NA | NA | TGTGCCAGCAGCCGAGACCGGTCGGGACTGGGATATGAAAAACTGTTTTTT | CASSRDRSGLGYEKLFF
TRBJ1-1 | TRBV2 | NA | NA | TGTGCCAGCAGTGTCTGGAGGCCGAACACTGAAGCTTTCTTT | CASSVWRPNTEAFF
TRBJ1-2 | TRBV10-2 | NA | NA | TGCGCCAGCAGTGAGTTTCAGGGATTTGATGGCTACACCTTC | CASSEFQGFDGYTF
TRBJ1-6 | TRBV28 | many | NA | TGTGCCAGCAGTTTAACGTTGATCGGGCAGACTCCCAATTCACCCCTCCACTTT | CASSLTLIGQTPNSPLHF
TRBJ2-5 | TRBV20-1 | many | NA | TGCAGTGCTAGAGATGTCAGGGTAGAGACCCAGTACTTC | CSARDVRVETQYF
TRBJ2-2 | TRBV2 | many | TRBD1 | TGTGCCAGCAGTGGGGACAGGAAGAACACCGGGGAGCTGTTTTTT | CASSGDRKNTGELFF
TRBJ1-1 | TRBV29-1 | NA | NA | TGCAGCGCTGGGGGGCAGTCAGGGACTGAAGCTTTCTTT | CSAGGQSGTEAFF
TRBJ2-7 | TRBV12-3/TRBV12-4 | NA | NA | TGTGCCAGCAGGTCCGGTCCGACAGGAAGCTACGAGCAGTACTTC | CASRSGPTGSYEQYF
TRBJ1-4 | TRBV10-3 | few | TRBD1 | TGTGCCATCAGTGAAGGTACAGGGGGTGAAAAACTGTTTTTT | CAISEGTGGEKLFF
TRBJ2-5 | TRBV5-1 | NA | TRBD2 | TGCGCCAGCAGCTTCCTAGCGGGACTCCAAGAGACCCAGTACTTC | CASSFLAGLQETQYF
TRBJ1-2 | TRBV24-1 | many | TRBD1 | TGTGCCACCAGTGAGACAGGGAATGGCTACACCTTC | CATSETGNGYTF
TRBJ2-7 | TRBV3-1 | NA | NA | TGTGCCAGCAGCCAAGGCGGGGTCGAGCAGTACTTC | CASSQGGVEQYF
TRBJ1-1 | TRBV7-8 | many | NA | TGTGCCAGCAGCTTAGCGCTCGGGGCAGAAGCTTTCTTT | CASSLALGAEAFF
TRBJ2-7 | TRBV12-3/TRBV12-4 | many | NA | TGTGCCAGCACCTCCTGGGGGAGGGAGAGGGGGTACGAGCAGTACTTC | CASTSWGRERGYEQYF